This T cell receptor (beta chain) was sequenced for a study of technical replicates of blood from a handful of donors. Here immunoSEQ multiplex PCR was the method, and the copy in TCRdb shows in-frame clones only, minus some. Of 95,000 or so clones detected, roughly 96% appear once; the ten largest clones hold almost 0.35%. Germline V gene sequence: CDR1 MNHEY, CDR2 SVGAGI. The CDR3 runs to 14 residues. Trimming cost V 5 bases and J 3 bases, with 14 bases left between them. The chain links TRBV6-5 to TRBJ2-7; a weak D match, TRBD1 (6 bases). Sequencing was performed on T cells isolated from PBMCs. The TCR sequence derives from a human donor in good health. In DNA, the CDR3 is TGTGCCAGCAGTCCTCGGACAGTAGACTACGAGCAGTACTTC. This gives the protein CASSPRTVDYEQYF.